The present T cell receptor beta chain was sequenced within a study of CD8 T cells in ankylosing spondylitis. Findings of the study overall: What appeared characteristic of ankylosing spondylitis blood was a TCR beta motif of fewer than ten highly homologous variants. Clones that were linked to disease were CD8+ and were relatively rare in peripheral blood. Both synovial fluid and blood in reactive arthritis had previously been reported to carry some motif variants.

Each CDR3 protein is one row after TCRdb ran MiXCR on the 5' RACE reads. The sample includes about 200,000 distinct CDR3 sequences, around a quarter seen only once; the top ten take approximately 6.6%. From germline, CDR1 is SGHRS and CDR2 YFSETQ. The CDR3 runs to 15 residues. The V segment lost 4 bases and the J segment 3 bases; nucleotides outside the gene matches: 7. This clonotype was found many times. Its antigen remains unknown. This chain connects TRBV5-1 to TRBJ2-1, with TRBD2 matching 7 bases. The TCR originated in a male donor with ankylosing spondylitis or in good health (not recorded which). Input material: blood, either unsorted or a sorted T cell fraction (not recorded which). The CDR3 loop reads CASSGSGGSYNEQFF. The CDR3 nucleotides are TGCGCCAGCAGCGGCTCTGGCGGGAGCTACAATGAGCAGTTCTTC.